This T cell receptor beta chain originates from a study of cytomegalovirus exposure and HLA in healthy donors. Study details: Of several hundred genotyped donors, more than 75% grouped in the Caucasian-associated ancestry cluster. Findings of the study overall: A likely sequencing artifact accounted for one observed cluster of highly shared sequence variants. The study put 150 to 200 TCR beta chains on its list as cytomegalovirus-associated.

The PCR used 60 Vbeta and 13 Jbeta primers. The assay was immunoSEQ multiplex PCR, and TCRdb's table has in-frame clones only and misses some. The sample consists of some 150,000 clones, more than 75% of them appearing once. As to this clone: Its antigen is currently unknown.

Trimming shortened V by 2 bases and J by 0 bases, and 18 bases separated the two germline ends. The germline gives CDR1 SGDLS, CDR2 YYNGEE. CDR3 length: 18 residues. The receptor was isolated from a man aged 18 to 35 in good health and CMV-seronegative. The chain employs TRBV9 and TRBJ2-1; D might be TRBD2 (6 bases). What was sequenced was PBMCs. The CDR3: CASSVSSGYFSSYNEQFF. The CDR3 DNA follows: TGTGCCAGCAGCGTTTCCAGCGGGTACTTTAGCTCCTACAATGAGCAGTTCTTC.